Listed here are 5 T cell receptor beta chains from one sample, sequenced in a study of blood T cell repertoires in COVID-19. Sequencing used immunoSEQ multiplex PCR; TCRdb keeps in-frame clones, though not all of them. Of 160,000 or so clones in the sample, less than 90% were seen once. The sequenced sample was PBMCs or T cells enriched from blood (not recorded which). The source is a human donor with acute COVID-19. The donor label of this sample is uncertain.

This chain links TRBV4-3 with TRBJ2-1, with 9 bases lining up with TRBD2. Germline V CDR1 and CDR2: LGHNA, YSLEER. The CDR3 is 15 residues long. V gave up 1 base and J gave up 9 bases; unmatched junction bases: 7. The DNA of the CDR3 is TGCGCCAGCAGCCAAGTCGCGGGGGGGCTTGTTGAGCAGTTCTTC. Translating it yields CASSQVAGGLVEQFF.

The V and J genes are TRBV27 and TRBJ2-7; D unclear. This CDR3 is built from 15 residues. Trimming cost V 2 bases and J 5 bases, with 16 bases left between them. The germline CDR1 and CDR2 sequences are MNHEY and SMNVEV (reference sequence). Here the CDR3 reads CASSLVWAVAHEQYF. In nucleotides, the CDR3 is TGTGCCAGCAGTTTAGTGTGGGCAGTGGCCCACGAGCAGTACTTC.

The CDR3 DNA follows: TGTGCCAGCACGGAAGGGGGCGCGGGGCAGCCCCAGCATTTT. The encoded protein is CASTEGGAGQPQHF. The V and J genes are TRBV6-5 and TRBJ1-5; 7 bases fit TRBD1. The ends lost 7 bases at V and 7 bases at J; junction bases unmatched: 10. CDR1 is MNHEY, CDR2 SVGAGI, per germline. This CDR3 is 14 amino acids long.

This clone was picked up one time. V gene TRBV27 combines with J gene TRBJ1-2; the D gene is possibly TRBD1 (6 bases). CDR3 length: 15 amino acids. Trimming shortened V by 4 bases and J by 3 bases, and 15 bases separated the two germline ends. CDR1 is MNHEY, CDR2 SMNVEV, per germline (reference sequence). CDR3 nucleotides: TGTGCCAGCAGTTCTCAGTCACAGGGTTACTATGGCTACACCTTC. This translates into CASSSQSQGYYGYTF.

V usage is TRBV9 and J usage is TRBJ1-4; 7 bases match TRBD1. CDR3 length: 15 residues. V lost 0 bases and J lost 6; bases outside the gene matches: 5. Germline V gene lookup returns CDR1 SGDLS and CDR2 YYNGEE. CDR3 nucleotides: TGTGCCAGCAGCGTAGTGGGCAGGGGGGATGAAAAACTGTTTTTT. Translating gives CASSVVGRGDEKLFF.